This section outlines one T cell receptor beta chain sequence together with its context. The CDR3 is made up of 13 amino acids. Trimming took 8 bases from V and 5 from J; bases not matched to a gene: 10. The V gene's germline CDR1 is SQVTM and CDR2 ANQGSEA. This sample is drawn from a study of shared clonotypes between healthy human individuals. The repertoire was sequenced with immunoSEQ multiplex PCR; TCRdb's copy has only in-frame clones and lacks some. The sample records some 1 million clones, about 70% being singletons. The TCR originated in a man between 18 and 35 years old in good health. The V gene is TRBV29-1, the J gene TRBJ2-5; 8 bases agree with TRBD1. The source material was memory CD4+ T cells sorted from blood. The sample's subset: CD45RA-negative fraction. The CDR3 region is CSSLQGVGETQYF. The CDR3 nucleotides are TGCAGCTCATTACAGGGGGTTGGGGAGACCCAGTACTTC.